This is a list of T cell receptor beta chains from one sample in a study of T cell responses to AZD1222 COVID-19 vaccine. Sequenced by immunoSEQ multiplex PCR; TCRdb stores in-frame clones only, minus some. The table lists roughly 100,000 clones, around 91% of them singletons, with 18% in the top ten. The starting material was peripheral blood, obtained on day 0 of AZD1222 vaccination. The receptors shown here come from an adult in good health. The CDR3 runs from the conserved cysteine through the conserved F or W. A D gene is named only where the DNA matches it firmly.

d_call cdr3_length j_call v_call cdr3_nt cdr3_aa
- 15 TRBJ1-4 TRBV6-5 TGTGCCAGCAGTCTACAGACAGCTCTTAATGAAAAACTGTTTTTT CASSLQTALNEKLFF
- 14 TRBJ1-5 TRBV19 TGTGCCAGTAGTATGGTCCAGGGCAATCAGCCCCAGCATTTT CASSMVQGNQPQHF
- 14 TRBJ1-2 TRBV27 TGTGCCAGCAGCCCACGTGGGGTCGACTATGGCTACACCTTC CASSPRGVDYGYTF
- 11 TRBJ2-1 TRBV5-6 TGTGCCAGCAGCTTGATGTACGAGCAGTTCTTC CASSLMYEQFF
- 15 TRBJ1-1 TRBV5-4 TGTGCCAGCAGCTCTCCGACAGGCGGAAACACTGAAGCTTTCTTT CASSSPTGGNTEAFF
- 18 TRBJ2-3 TRBV5-1 TGCGCCAGCAGCTTGAAGAGGGTGGGGGGCAGTGGTACAGATACGCAGTATTTT CASSLKRVGGSGTDTQYF
TRBD2 16 TRBJ2-3 TRBV6-2/TRBV6-3 TGTGCCAGCAGTTCCGGGACTAGCGGGGGCACAGATACGCAGTATTTT CASSSGTSGGTDTQYF
- 14 TRBJ1-5 TRBV10-3 TGTGCCATCAGTGAGTCGAGGGGAAATCAGCCCCAGCATTTT CAISESRGNQPQHF
- 13 TRBJ1-2 TRBV12-3/TRBV12-4 TGTGCCAGCAGTTTAAGGATCGGAGGTGGCTACACCTTC CASSLRIGGGYTF
- 13 TRBJ2-7 TRBV20-1 TGCAGTGCTAGTAGTGGGGGGGCGCAAGAGCAGTACTTC CSASSGGAQEQYF
- 14 TRBJ1-1 TRBV7-9 TGTGCCAGCAGCACGCTAACAGGGATCACTGAAGCTTTCTTT CASSTLTGITEAFF